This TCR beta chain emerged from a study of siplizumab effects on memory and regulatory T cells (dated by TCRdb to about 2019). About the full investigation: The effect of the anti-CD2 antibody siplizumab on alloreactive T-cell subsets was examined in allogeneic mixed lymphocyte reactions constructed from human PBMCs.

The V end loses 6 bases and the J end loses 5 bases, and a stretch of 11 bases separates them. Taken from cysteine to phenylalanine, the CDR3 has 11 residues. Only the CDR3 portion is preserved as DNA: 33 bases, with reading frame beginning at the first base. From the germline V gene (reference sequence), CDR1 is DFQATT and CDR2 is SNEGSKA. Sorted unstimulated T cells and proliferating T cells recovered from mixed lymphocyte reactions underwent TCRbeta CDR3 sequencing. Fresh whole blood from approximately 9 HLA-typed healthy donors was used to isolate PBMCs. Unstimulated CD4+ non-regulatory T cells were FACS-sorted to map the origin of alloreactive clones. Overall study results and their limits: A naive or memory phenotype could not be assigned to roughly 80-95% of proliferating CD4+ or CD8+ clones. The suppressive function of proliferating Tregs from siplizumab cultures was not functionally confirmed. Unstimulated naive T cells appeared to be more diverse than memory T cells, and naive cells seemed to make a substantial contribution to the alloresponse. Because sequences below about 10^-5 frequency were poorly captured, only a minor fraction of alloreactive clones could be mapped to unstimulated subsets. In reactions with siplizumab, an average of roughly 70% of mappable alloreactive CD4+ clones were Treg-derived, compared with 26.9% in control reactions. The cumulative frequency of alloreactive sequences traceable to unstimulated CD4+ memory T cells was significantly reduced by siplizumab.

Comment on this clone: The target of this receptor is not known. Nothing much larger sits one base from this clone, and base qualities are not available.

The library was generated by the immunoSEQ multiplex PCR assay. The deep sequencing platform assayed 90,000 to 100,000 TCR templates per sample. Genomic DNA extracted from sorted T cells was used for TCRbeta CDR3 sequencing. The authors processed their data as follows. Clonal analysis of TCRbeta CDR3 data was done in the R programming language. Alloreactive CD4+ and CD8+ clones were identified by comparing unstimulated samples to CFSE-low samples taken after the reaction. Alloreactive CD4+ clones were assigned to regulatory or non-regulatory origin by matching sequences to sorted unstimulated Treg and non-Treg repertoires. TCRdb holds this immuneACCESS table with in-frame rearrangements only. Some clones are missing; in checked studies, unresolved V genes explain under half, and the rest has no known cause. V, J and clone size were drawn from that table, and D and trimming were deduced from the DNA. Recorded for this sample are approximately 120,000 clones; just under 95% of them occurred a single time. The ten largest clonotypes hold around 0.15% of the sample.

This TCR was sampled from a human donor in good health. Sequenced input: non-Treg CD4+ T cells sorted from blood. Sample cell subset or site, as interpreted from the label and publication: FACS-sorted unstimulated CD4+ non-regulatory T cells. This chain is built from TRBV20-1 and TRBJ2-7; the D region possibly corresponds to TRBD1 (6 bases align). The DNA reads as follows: TGCAGTGCGGATACAGGGAACGAGCAGTACTTC. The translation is CSADTGNEQYF.